This T cell receptor (beta chain) was documented in a study of technical replicates of blood from a handful of donors. V lost 4 bases, J lost 3 bases, and 19 bases lay in between. CDR3 length equals 16 residues. The germline CDR1 and CDR2 sequences are PRHDT and FYEKMQ (reference sequence). The table came from immunoSEQ multiplex PCR; TCRdb's copy has only in-frame clones and leaves some out. This table holds about 79,000 clones, 94% found once. The sequence came from a human donor in good health. This sequence joins TRBV13 and TRBJ2-7; D is undetermined. The specimen was T cells isolated from PBMCs. Written as DNA, the CDR3 is TGTGCCAGCAGCTCCCCTGCAAGAGGATCCATCTACGAGCAGTACTTC. Translated: CASSSPARGSIYEQYF.